Below, 3 T cell receptor beta chains from the same sample are listed, as sequenced in a study of T cell responses to AZD1222 COVID-19 vaccine. Assay used: immunoSEQ multiplex PCR; TCRdb lists only in-frame clones, some missing. Among approximately 220,000 clones, more than 85% were seen once, and the ten largest hold roughly 1%. The material sequenced was peripheral blood, taken on day 0 of MenACWY control vaccination. The origin of the receptors is an adult in good health.

This chain connects TRBV7-9 to TRBJ1-2, with D uncertain. This CDR3 has 14 amino acids. V lost 5 bases and J lost 8, with 18 bases in between. CDR1 and CDR2 from the germline V gene are SEHNR and FQNEAQ (reference sequence). CDR3 nucleotides: TGTGCCAGCAGCGCCCGCGAAGGGTTGAAGGGCTACACCTTC. This gives the protein CASSAREGLKGYTF.

The gene calls are TRBV3-1 (or the pseudogene TRBV3-2) and TRBJ2-1; the match to TRBD2 covers 8 bases. The junction had 6 bases not matched to a gene; V was cut back by 0 bases and J by 5 bases. Germline V gene sequence: CDR1 LGHDT, CDR2 YNNKEL (reference sequence). The CDR3 length is 16 residues. This CDR3 reads CASSQDLAGGNNEQFF. For the CDR3, the DNA is TGTGCCAGCAGCCAAGATCTGGCGGGGGGCAACAATGAGCAGTTCTTC.

The CDR3 here is CASSIRRGGNERSGNTIYF. For the CDR3, the DNA is TGTGCCAGTAGTATTCGAAGAGGAGGGAATGAGCGCTCTGGAAACACCATATATTTT. This chain connects TRBV19 to TRBJ1-3; D unclear. Germline CDR1 and CDR2: LNHDA and SQIVND (reference sequence). This CDR3 region has 19 residues. V dropped 3 bases and J dropped 0 bases, with 21 bases sitting between them. Full variable domain (missing parts from reference TRBV19 and TRBJ1-3): DGGITQSPKYLFRKEGQNVTLSCEQNLNHDAMYWYRQDPGQGLRLIYYSQIVNDFQKGDIAEGYSVSREKKESFPLTVTSAQKNPTAFYLCASSIRRGGNERSGNTIYFGEGSWLTVV.